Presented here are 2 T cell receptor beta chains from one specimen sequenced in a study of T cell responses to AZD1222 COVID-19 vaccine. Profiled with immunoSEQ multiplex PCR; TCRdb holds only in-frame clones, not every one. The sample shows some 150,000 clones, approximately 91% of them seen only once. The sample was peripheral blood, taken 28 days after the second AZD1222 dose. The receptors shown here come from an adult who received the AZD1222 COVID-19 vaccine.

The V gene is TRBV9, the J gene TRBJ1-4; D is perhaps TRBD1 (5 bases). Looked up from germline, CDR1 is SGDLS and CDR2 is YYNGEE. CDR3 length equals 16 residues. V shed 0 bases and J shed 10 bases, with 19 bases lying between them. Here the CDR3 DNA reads TGTGCCAGCAGCGTAGGGGATTGGTCCTTCGGGGGAAAACTGTTTTTT. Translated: CASSVGDWSFGGKLFF.

The CDR3 sequence is CASSVLEGSGETQYF. The DNA of the CDR3 is TGTGCCAGCAGCGTACTGGAGGGGTCGGGGGAGACCCAGTACTTC. This rearrangement joins TRBV9 to TRBJ2-5; maybe TRBD2 (6 bases). Trimming removed 1 base at V and 5 bases at J, with 15 bases between. The germline gives CDR1 SGDLS, CDR2 YYNGEE. The CDR3 contains 15 residues.